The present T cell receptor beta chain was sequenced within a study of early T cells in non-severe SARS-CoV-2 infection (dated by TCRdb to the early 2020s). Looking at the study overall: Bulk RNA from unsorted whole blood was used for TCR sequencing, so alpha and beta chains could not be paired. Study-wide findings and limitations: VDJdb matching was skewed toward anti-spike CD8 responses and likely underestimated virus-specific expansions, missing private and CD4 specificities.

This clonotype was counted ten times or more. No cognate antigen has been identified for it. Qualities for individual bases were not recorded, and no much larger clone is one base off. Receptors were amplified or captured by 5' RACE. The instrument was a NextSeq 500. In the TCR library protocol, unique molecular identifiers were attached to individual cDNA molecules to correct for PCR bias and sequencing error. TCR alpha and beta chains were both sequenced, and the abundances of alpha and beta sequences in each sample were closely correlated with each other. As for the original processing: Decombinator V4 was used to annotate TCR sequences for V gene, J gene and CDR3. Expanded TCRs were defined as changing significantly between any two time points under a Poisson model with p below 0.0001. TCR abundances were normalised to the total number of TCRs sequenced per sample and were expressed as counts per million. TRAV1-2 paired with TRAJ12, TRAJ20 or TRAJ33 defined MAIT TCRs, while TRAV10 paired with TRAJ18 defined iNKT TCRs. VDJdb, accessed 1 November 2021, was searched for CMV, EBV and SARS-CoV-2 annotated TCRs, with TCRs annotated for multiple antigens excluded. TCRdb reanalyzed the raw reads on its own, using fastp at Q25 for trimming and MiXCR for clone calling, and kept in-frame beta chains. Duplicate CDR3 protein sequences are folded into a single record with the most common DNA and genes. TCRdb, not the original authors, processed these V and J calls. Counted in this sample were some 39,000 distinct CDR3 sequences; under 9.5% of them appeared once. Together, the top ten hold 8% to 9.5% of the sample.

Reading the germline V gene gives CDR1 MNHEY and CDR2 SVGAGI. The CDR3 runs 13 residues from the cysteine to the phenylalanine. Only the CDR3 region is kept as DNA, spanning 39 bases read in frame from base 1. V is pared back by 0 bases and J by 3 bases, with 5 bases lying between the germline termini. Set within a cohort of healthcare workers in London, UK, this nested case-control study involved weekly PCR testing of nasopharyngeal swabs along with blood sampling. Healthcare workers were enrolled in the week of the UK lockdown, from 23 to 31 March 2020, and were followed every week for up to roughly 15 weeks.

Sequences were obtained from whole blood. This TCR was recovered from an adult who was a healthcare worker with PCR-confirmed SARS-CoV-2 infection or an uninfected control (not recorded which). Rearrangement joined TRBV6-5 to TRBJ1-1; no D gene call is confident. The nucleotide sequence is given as TGTGCCAGCAGTTACTCATTCTACACTGAAGCTTTCTTT. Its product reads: CASSYSFYTEAFF.